Following are 28 T cell receptor beta chains from one sample sequenced in a study of T-cell reconstitution after alpha-beta-depleted transplantation in children. TCRbeta library construction was performed incorporating unique molecular identifiers. Using its own MiXCR run on the PCR reads, TCRdb lists one record per CDR3 protein. The sample holds about 900,000 distinct CDR3 sequences, about 31% seen once. Sequenced here: PBMCs, mostly from graft donor cells, sampled 360 days after TCRalphabeta/CD19-depleted stem cell transplant. These receptors were obtained from a boy under two years old who had a stem cell transplant for SCID, so the T cells may come from the graft donor.

V and J are TRBV28 and TRBJ2-2, with D possibly TRBD2 on 5 matching bases. V lost 6 bases, J lost 6 bases, and 17 bases lay in between. The CDR3 length is 15 residues. Germline V lookup: CDR1 MDHEN, CDR2 SYDVKM. The CDR3 DNA follows: TGTGCCAGCAGCTACCCCTCCAGCGGTGCCGGGGAGCTGTTTTTT. Amino acid sequence: CASSYPSSGAGELFF.

V is TRBV18 and J is TRBJ2-1; no firm D call. V lost 0 bases and J 7 bases, leaving 16 bases between the germline ends. The length of the CDR3 is 16 residues. The V gene's germline CDR1 is KGHSH and CDR2 LQKENI. In nucleotides, the CDR3 is TGTGCCAGCTCACCACCAAATAGTTTTGGGCCGAATGAGCAGTTCTTC. It yields the protein CASSPPNSFGPNEQFF.

The V and J genes are TRBV15 and TRBJ1-5; D gene unclear. This CDR3 is 17 amino acids long. V was clipped by 3 bases and J by 2 bases, with 17 bases between them. CDR1 is LNHNV, CDR2 YYDKDF, per germline (reference sequence). CDR3: CATSSPQAAMGNQPQHF. In nucleotides, the CDR3 is TGTGCCACCAGCAGCCCGCAGGCCGCCATGGGCAATCAGCCCCAGCATTTT.

The sample holds a few counts of this clonotype. This chain joins TRBV20-1 and TRBJ2-3; 8 nucleotides align to TRBD2. CDR3 size: 16 residues. The germline CDR1 and CDR2 sequences are DFQATT and SNEGSKA (reference sequence). The V gene end was trimmed by 3 bases and the J gene end by 0 bases; junction bases not matched to a gene: 8. For the CDR3, the DNA is TGCAGTGCTAGGGGCGGGGGGCGAACTAGCACAGATACGCAGTATTTT. Protein sequence: CSARGGGRTSTDTQYF.

The sample holds a few counts of this clonotype. The gene calls are TRBV10-3 and TRBJ2-3; D might be TRBD1 or TRBD2, each matching 5 bases. V shed 6 bases and J shed 2 bases, with 12 bases lying between them. The CDR3 consists of 14 residues. In germline, CDR1 is ENHRY, CDR2 SYGVKD. The CDR3 DNA sequence: TGTGCCATCAGCGAAGGGGAGCTCACAGATACGCAGTATTTT. It is translated as CAISEGELTDTQYF.

V and J are TRBV27 and TRBJ1-5, with a weak D call TRBD1 (5 bases). With 5 bases removed from V and 9 bases from J, the gap between germline ends came to 17 bases. Per the germline V gene, CDR1 is MNHEY and CDR2 is SMNVEV (reference sequence). The CDR3 contains 14 residues. The CDR3, as DNA: TGTGCCAGCAGTGCCCGGGACGCCAAGGGGCCCCAGCATTTT. This codes for CASSARDAKGPQHF.

The chain combines TRBV29-1 with TRBJ2-1, with 12 bases matching TRBD1. The CDR3 sequence is 13 residues long. After removal of 4 bases from V and 8 bases from J, the junction contained 3 bases not matched to a gene. Germline CDR1 SQVTM, CDR2 ANQGSEA. The CDR3: CSVAGTGGDEQFF. In DNA form, the CDR3 reads TGCAGCGTTGCCGGGACAGGGGGCGATGAGCAGTTCTTC.

The chain employs TRBV20-1 and TRBJ2-4; TRBD2 aligns across 7 bases. In germline, CDR1 is DFQATT, CDR2 SNEGSKA (reference sequence). V dropped 0 bases and J dropped 2; count of bases not matched to a gene: 4. The CDR3 runs 15 residues. CDR3 amino acids: CSARDPSGSKNIQYF. DNA for the CDR3: TGCAGTGCTAGAGATCCTAGCGGCTCCAAAAACATTCAGTACTTC.

The chain couples TRBV19 to TRBJ1-1; a possible D gene is TRBD1 (5 bases). V lost 0 bases and J lost 5, with 7 bases in between. CDR1 LNHDA and CDR2 SQIVND come from the germline V gene (reference sequence). The CDR3 has 13 amino acids. CDR3 amino acids: CASSIDRGTEAFF. CDR3 nucleotides: TGTGCCAGTAGTATAGATCGGGGGACTGAAGCTTTCTTT.

This clonotype occurred a few times. The chain uses TRBV7-2 and TRBJ2-5; possibly TRBD1 or TRBD2 for D (6 bases each). This CDR3 has 15 amino acids. CDR1 SGHTA and CDR2 FQGNSA come from the germline V gene. The V end was cut by 5 bases, the J end by 7 bases, with 20 bases between. This chain's CDR3 is CASSIPGAVGGTQYF. Written as DNA, the CDR3 is TGTGCCAGCAGCATCCCGGGGGCGGTCGGTGGGACCCAGTACTTC. The variable domain in full, with the rest retrieved from reference TRBV7-2 and TRBJ2-5, is GAGVSQSPSNKVTEKGKDVELRCDPISGHTALYWYRQSLGQGLEFLIYFQGNSAPDKSGLPSDRFSAERTGGSVSTLTIQRTQQEDSAVYLCASSIPGAVGGTQYFGPGTRLLVL.

V is TRBV7-2 and J is TRBJ1-1, with D maybe TRBD1 (5 bases). V lost 2 bases and J 4 bases, leaving 11 bases between the germline ends. The CDR3 loop spans 14 amino acids. Looked up from germline, CDR1 is SGHTA and CDR2 is FQGNSA. The CDR3 sequence is CASSLPGFITEAFF. Written as DNA, the CDR3 is TGTGCCAGCAGCTTACCAGGGTTCATCACTGAAGCTTTCTTT.

The chain employs TRBV4-3 and TRBJ2-1; 9 bases agree with TRBD1. Germline lookup yields CDR1 LGHNA and CDR2 YSLEER. The CDR3 contains 17 residues. V dropped 0 bases and J dropped 6; count of bases not matched to a gene: 9. This chain's CDR3 is CASSQELPGQGLNEQFF. CDR3 in DNA: TGCGCCAGCAGCCAAGAGCTCCCGGGACAGGGCCTCAATGAGCAGTTCTTC.

This chain connects TRBV18 to TRBJ2-7; no clear D. Germline loops: CDR1 KGHSH, CDR2 LQKENI. The CDR3 has 16 amino acids. The ends were cut back, 1 base at V and 2 bases at J, with 15 bases in the middle. The CDR3 DNA sequence: TGTGCCAGCTCACCACAAAGGGTGTCGGAGCCCTACGAGCAGTACTTC. The encoded protein is CASSPQRVSEPYEQYF.

The V gene is TRBV5-6, the J gene TRBJ1-3, with TRBD1 as a possible D gene (5 bases). Trimming cost V 1 base and J 2 bases, with 25 bases left between them. Germline CDR1 is SGHDT and CDR2 is YYEEEE. The CDR3 loop spans 20 amino acids. The CDR3 nucleotides read TGTGCCAGCAGCTTGCGGGGTTGGACCAACCGGGAGACAGCTGGAAACACCATATATTTT. This codes for CASSLRGWTNRETAGNTIYF.

This clonotype was counted a few times. This chain joins TRBV20-1 and TRBJ1-5; maybe TRBD1 (5 bases). The length of the CDR3 is 14 residues. The germline V gene encodes CDR1 DFQATT and CDR2 SNEGSKA (reference sequence). Trimming pared 0 bases from V and 4 bases from J, leaving 10 bases between. CDR3 nucleotides: TGCAGTGCTAGAGAGCGGACACTAAATCAGCCCCAGCATTTT. It is translated as CSARERTLNQPQHF.

This clonotype was counted at least ten times. This chain joins TRBV5-6 and TRBJ2-5, with D possibly called TRBD1 or TRBD2 (5 bases each). Trimming removed 4 bases from V and 5 bases from J, with 12 bases in between. Germline-derived CDR1 and CDR2 are SGHDT and YYEEEE. The CDR3 runs 13 residues. The CDR3 loop is CASSRGGWETQYF. CDR3 nucleotide sequence: TGTGCCAGCAGCCGTGGGGGTTGGGAGACCCAGTACTTC.

The chain has TRBV29-1 and TRBJ2-1; D is ambiguous. Germline V gene data show CDR1 as SQVTM and CDR2 as ANQGSEA. The CDR3 is 17 amino acids. V lost 2 bases, J lost 3 bases, and 20 bases lay in between. CDR3 bases: TGCAGCGTTGAACCCCTCCCGCAAGTCCCCTACTACAATGAGCAGTTCTTC. This translates into CSVEPLPQVPYYNEQFF.

This clonotype has a count of ten or more. This chain uses TRBV29-1 with TRBJ2-6; no reliable D call. This CDR3 is 13 amino acids long. V was pared by 4 bases and J by 0 bases, with 4 bases between. Per germline, CDR1 SQVTM and CDR2 ANQGSEA. The CDR3: CSVGVSGANVLTF. The CDR3 DNA sequence: TGCAGCGTTGGGGTCTCTGGGGCCAACGTCCTGACTTTC.

This clonotype was recorded a few times. The genes are TRBV15 and TRBJ2-3; D unresolved. CDR1 and CDR2 (germline): LNHNV, YYDKDF (reference sequence). The CDR3 totals 14 residues. Trimming removed 5 bases from V and 9 bases from J, with 18 bases in between. CDR3 in DNA: TGTGCCACCAGCTGTAACCCGACCCGCCTCACGCAGTATTTT. Amino acid sequence: CATSCNPTRLTQYF.

This rearrangement joins TRBV19 to TRBJ2-7, with D possibly matching TRBD1 (5 bases). This CDR3 comprises 13 residues. From germline, CDR1 is LNHDA and CDR2 SQIVND (reference sequence). Trimming shortened V by 2 bases and J by 6 bases, and 11 bases separated the two germline ends. Written as DNA, the CDR3 is TGTGCCAGTAGTATAACTGGGGCCGGCGAGCAGTACTTC. Translation gives CASSITGAGEQYF.

This clonotype was seen only a few times. The chain is built from TRBV11-2 and TRBJ2-1; TRBD2 aligns across 13 bases. The CDR3 totals 16 residues. V shed 5 bases, J shed 7 bases, and the junction held 8 bases outside the gene matches. Germline V gene lookup returns CDR1 SGHAT and CDR2 FQNNGV. The CDR3 DNA reads TGTGCCAGCAGCCTAAGGACTAGCGGGGGTGGAAATGAGCAGTTCTTC. It specifies CASSLRTSGGGNEQFF.

V gene TRBV5-5 combines with J gene TRBJ2-3, with 8 bases aligning to TRBD1. Germline trimming cut 1 base from V and 2 bases from J; bases unmatched to any gene: 3. This CDR3 spans 15 amino acids. Per the germline V gene, CDR1 is SGHKS and CDR2 is YYEKEE (reference sequence). The CDR3 region has the DNA TGTGCCAGCAGCTTGAGGACAGGGCACACAGATACGCAGTATTTT. This codes for CASSLRTGHTDTQYF.

This clonotype was recorded a few times. This sequence joins TRBV6-5 and TRBJ2-3, with D possibly matching TRBD1 (5 bases). This CDR3 has 15 residues. Per the germline V gene, CDR1 is MNHEY and CDR2 is SVGAGI. Trimming shortened V by 2 bases and J by 2 bases, and 11 bases separated the two germline ends. This CDR3 is CASSYRGSFTDTQYF. CDR3 nucleotides: TGTGCCAGCAGTTACAGGGGTTCCTTCACAGATACGCAGTATTTT.

The gene calls are TRBV4-3 and TRBJ2-3, with 9 bases that match TRBD2. This CDR3 is 16 amino acids long. The germline V gene has CDR1 LGHNA and CDR2 YSLEER. The junction had 5 bases not matched to a gene; V was cut back by 0 bases and J by 4 bases. This chain's CDR3 is CASSQEGAGGADTQYF. The DNA of the CDR3 is TGCGCCAGCAGCCAAGAAGGCGCGGGGGGGGCAGATACGCAGTATTTT.

V and J are TRBV12-3 or TRBV12-4 and TRBJ1-5; TRBD1 is a possible D gene (6 bases). The CDR3 length is 16 residues. Between the trimmed V and J ends, which lost 5 bases and 3 bases, there was a span of 17 bases. Written as DNA, the CDR3 is TGTGCCAGCAGTAATACAGGGAGTCGCAACAATCAGCCCCAGCATTTT. It yields the protein CASSNTGSRNNQPQHF.

This clonotype was counted only a few times. The rearrangement joins TRBV5-5 to TRBJ1-4, with 7 bases that match TRBD1. The CDR3 runs to 15 residues. Germline values: CDR1 SGHKS, CDR2 YYEKEE (reference sequence). The V and J ends lost 2 bases and 8 bases, in that order; junction bases with no gene match: 9. The CDR3 here is CASSFRQGSGEKLFF. The CDR3 region has the DNA TGTGCCAGCAGCTTCCGACAGGGAAGCGGCGAAAAACTGTTTTTT.

This clonotype was seen repeatedly, ten times or more. One end of the junction varies from germline; a read error may be responsible. The chain employs TRBV9 and TRBJ2-7, with 8 bases fitting TRBD1. Germline V gives CDR1 SGDLS, CDR2 YYNGEE. This CDR3 comprises 13 residues. The CDR3 DNA sequence: TGCGCCAGCAGCGTAGACAGGGGATACGAGCAGTACTTC. It codes for CASSVDRGYEQYF.

The chain has TRBV12-3 or TRBV12-4 and TRBJ1-3, with a tentative D call TRBD1 (6 bases). V gave up 2 bases and J gave up 0 bases, with 11 bases separating them. The CDR3 contains 16 residues. This CDR3 reads CASSLRQAASGNTIYF. The DNA of the CDR3 is TGTGCCAGCAGTTTAAGACAGGCGGCCTCTGGAAACACCATATATTTT.